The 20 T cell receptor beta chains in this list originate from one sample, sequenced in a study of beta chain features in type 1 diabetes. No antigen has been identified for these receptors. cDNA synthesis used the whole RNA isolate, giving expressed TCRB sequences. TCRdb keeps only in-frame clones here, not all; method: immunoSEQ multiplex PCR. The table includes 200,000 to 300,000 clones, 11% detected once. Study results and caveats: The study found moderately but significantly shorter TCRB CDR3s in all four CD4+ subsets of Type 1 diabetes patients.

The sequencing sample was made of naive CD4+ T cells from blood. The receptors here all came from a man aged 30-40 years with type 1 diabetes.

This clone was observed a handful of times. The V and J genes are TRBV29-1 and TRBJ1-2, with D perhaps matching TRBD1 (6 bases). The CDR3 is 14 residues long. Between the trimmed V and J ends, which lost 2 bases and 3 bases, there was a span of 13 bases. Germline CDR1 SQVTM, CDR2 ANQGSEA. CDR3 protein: CSVERQGSDYGYTF. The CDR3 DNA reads TGCAGCGTTGAACGCCAGGGGAGTGACTATGGCTACACCTTC.

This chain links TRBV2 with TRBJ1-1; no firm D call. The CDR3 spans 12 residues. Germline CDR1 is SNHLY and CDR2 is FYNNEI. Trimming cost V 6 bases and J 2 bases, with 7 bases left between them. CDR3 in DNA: TGTGCCAGCAGGGAGGGAAACACTGAAGCTTTCTTT. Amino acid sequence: CASREGNTEAFF. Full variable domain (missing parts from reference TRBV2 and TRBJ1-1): EPEVTQTPSHQVTQMGQEVILRCVPISNHLYFYWYRQILGQKVEFLVSFYNNEISEKSEIFDDQFSVERPDGSNFTLKIRSTKLEDSAMYFCASREGNTEAFFGQGTRLTVV.

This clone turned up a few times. DNA for the CDR3: TGTGCCAGCATCGGACTAGCGGGGGGGACTAGAGCCGGGAAGTATTTT. It yields the protein CASIGLAGGTRAGKYF. This chain links TRBV6-6 with TRBJ2-3, with TRBD2 matching over 15 bases. V shed 7 bases and J 13 bases; nucleotides not matched to a gene: 15. The CDR3 consists of 16 residues. CDR1 and CDR2 (germline): MNHNY, SVGAGI (reference sequence).

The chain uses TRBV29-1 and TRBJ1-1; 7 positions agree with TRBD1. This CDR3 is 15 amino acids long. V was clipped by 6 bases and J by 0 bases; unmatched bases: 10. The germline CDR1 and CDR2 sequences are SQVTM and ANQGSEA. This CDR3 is CSVDPGQSMNTEAFF. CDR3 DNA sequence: TGCAGCGTCGACCCGGGACAGAGCATGAACACTGAAGCTTTCTTT.

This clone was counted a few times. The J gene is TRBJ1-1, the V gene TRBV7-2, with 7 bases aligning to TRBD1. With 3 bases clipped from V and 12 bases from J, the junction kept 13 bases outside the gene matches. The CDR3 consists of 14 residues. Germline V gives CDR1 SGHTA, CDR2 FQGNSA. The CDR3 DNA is TGTGCCAGCAGCTTTGATCGTCAGGGGGTCGTGACTTTCTTT. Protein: CASSFDRQGVVTFF. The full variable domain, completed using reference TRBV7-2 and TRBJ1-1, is GAGVSQSPSNKVTEKGKDVELRCDPISGHTALYWYRQSLGQGLEFLIYFQGNSAPDKSGLPSDRFSAERTGGSVSTLTIQRTQQEDSAVYLCASSFDRQGVVTFFGQGTRLTVV.

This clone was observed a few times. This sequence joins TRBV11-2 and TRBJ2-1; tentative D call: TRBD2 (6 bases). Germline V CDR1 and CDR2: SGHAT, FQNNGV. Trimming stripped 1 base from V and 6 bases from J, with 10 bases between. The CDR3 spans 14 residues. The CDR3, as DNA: TGTGCCAGCAGCTTAGCGGGGACTTCCAATGAGCAGTTCTTC. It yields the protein CASSLAGTSNEQFF.

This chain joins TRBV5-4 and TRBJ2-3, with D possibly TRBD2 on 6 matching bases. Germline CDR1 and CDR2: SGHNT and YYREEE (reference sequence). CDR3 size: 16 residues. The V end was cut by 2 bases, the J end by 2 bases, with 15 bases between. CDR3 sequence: CASSFSGVQNTDTQYF. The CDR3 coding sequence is TGTGCCAGCAGCTTTTCGGGGGTTCAGAACACAGATACGCAGTATTTT.

The CDR3 sequence is CASSSGLAGGTIYNEQFF. The CDR3, as DNA: TGCGCCAGCAGCAGCGGACTAGCGGGGGGAACTATTTACAATGAGCAGTTCTTC. This chain joins TRBV5-1 and TRBJ2-1; 14 nucleotides match TRBD2. The CDR3 sequence is 18 residues long. V lost 4 bases to trimming and J lost 4 bases; unmatched junction nucleotides: 10. Germline loops: CDR1 SGHRS, CDR2 YFSETQ. The variable domain in full, completed from reference TRBV5-1 and TRBJ2-1, reads KAGVTQTPRYLIKTRGQQVTLSCSPISGHRSVSWYQQTPGQGLQFLFEYFSETQRNKGNFPGRFSGRQFSNSRSEMNVSTLELGDSALYLCASSSGLAGGTIYNEQFFGPGTRLTVL.

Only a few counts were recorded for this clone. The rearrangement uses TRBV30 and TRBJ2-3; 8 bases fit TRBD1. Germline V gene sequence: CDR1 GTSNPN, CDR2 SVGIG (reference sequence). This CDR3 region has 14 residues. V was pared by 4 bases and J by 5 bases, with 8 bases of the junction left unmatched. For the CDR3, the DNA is TGTGCCTGGACCGGAGGACAGGGTTTAGATACGCAGTATTTT. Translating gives CAWTGGQGLDTQYF.

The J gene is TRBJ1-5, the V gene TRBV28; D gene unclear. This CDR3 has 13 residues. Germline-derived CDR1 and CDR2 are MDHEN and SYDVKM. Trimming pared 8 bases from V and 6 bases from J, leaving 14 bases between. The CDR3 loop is CASSTLAGQPQHF. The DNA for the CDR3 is TGTGCCAGCTCTACCTTGGCGGGTCAGCCCCAGCATTTT.

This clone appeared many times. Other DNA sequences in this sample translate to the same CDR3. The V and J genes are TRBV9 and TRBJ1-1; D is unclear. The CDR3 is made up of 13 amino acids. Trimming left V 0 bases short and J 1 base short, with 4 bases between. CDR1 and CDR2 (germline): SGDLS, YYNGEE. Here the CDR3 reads CASSVAGNTEAFF. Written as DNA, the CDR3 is TGTGCCAGCAGCGTAGCAGGGAACACTGAAGCTTTCTTT.

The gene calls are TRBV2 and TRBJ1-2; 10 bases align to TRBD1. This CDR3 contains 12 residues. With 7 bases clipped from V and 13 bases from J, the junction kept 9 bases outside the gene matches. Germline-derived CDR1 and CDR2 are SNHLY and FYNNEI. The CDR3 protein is CASIGTGEDGTF. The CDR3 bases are TGTGCCAGCATTGGGACAGGGGAGGACGGCACCTTC.

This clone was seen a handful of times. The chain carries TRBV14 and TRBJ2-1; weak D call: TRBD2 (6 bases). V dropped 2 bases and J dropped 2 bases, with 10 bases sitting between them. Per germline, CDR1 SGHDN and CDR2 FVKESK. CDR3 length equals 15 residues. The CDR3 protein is CASSQSGVPYNEQFF. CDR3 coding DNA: TGTGCCAGCAGCCAATCGGGAGTCCCCTACAATGAGCAGTTCTTC. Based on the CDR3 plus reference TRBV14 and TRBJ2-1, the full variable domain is EAGVTQFPSHSVIEKGQTVTLRCDPISGHDNLYWYRRVMGKEIKFLLHFVKESKQDESGMPNNRFLAERTGGTYSTLKVQPAELEDSGVYFCASSQSGVPYNEQFFGPGTRLTVL.

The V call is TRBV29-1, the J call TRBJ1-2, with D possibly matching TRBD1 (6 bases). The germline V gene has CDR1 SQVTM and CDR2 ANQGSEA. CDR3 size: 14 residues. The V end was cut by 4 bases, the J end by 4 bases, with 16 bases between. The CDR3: CSVGDNSIFYGYTF. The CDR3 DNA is TGCAGCGTTGGGGACAACTCAATATTCTATGGCTACACCTTC.

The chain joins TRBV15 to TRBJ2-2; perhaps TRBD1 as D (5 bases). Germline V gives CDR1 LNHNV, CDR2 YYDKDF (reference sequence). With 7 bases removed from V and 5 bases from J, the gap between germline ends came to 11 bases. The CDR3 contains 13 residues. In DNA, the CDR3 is TGTGCCACCACACTATCAGGGACCGGGGAGCTGTTTTTT. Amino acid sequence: CATTLSGTGELFF.

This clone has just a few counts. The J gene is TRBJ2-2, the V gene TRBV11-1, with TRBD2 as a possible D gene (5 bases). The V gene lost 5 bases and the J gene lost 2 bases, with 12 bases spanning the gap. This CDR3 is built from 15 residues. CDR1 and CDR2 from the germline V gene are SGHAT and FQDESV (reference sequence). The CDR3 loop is CASSLRDSNTGELFF. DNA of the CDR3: TGTGCCAGCAGCCTCCGGGATTCTAACACCGGGGAGCTGTTTTTT.

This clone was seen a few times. The CDR3 DNA sequence: TGTGCCAGCAGCTTAGCTGTCGGGGGGGCTCAGGAGACCCAGTACTTC. Residues: CASSLAVGGAQETQYF. The rearrangement joins TRBV7-2 to TRBJ2-5; TRBD2 aligns across 8 bases. Per germline, CDR1 SGHTA and CDR2 FQGNSA. The CDR3 is made up of 16 amino acids. Germline trimming cut 0 bases from V and 5 bases from J; bases unmatched to any gene: 8. Full variable domain (missing parts from reference TRBV7-2 and TRBJ2-5): GAGVSQSPSNKVTEKGKDVELRCDPISGHTALYWYRQSLGQGLEFLIYFQGNSAPDKSGLPSDRFSAERTGGSVSTLTIQRTQQEDSAVYLCASSLAVGGAQETQYFGPGTRLLVL.

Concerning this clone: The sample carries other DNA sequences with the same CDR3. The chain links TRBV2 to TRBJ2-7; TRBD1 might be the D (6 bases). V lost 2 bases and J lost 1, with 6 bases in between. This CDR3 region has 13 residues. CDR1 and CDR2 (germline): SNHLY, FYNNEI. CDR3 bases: TGTGCCAGCAGTGAACAGGGGTCCTACGAGCAGTACTTC. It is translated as CASSEQGSYEQYF.

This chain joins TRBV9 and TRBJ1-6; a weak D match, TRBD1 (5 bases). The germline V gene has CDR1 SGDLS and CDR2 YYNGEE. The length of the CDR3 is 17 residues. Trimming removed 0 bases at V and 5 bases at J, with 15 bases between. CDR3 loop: CASSVGMGPRDNSPLHF. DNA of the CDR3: TGTGCCAGCAGCGTAGGGATGGGGCCACGGGATAATTCACCCCTCCACTTT.

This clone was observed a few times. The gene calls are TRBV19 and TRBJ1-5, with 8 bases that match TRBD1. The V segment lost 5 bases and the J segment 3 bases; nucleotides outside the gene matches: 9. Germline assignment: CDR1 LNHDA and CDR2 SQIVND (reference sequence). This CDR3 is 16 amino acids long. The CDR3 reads CASSPRTGRDNQPQHF. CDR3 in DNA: TGTGCCAGTAGTCCCAGGACAGGGCGGGACAATCAGCCCCAGCATTTT.